This T cell receptor (beta chain) appears in the sequencing data of a study of Ad26.COV2.S vaccination and SARS-CoV-2 variants. Documented treatment: some 19 received Ad26.COV2.S at low or high dose, single or two shots; 5 received placebo; per-sample allocation not given. At day 63 after the first vaccine or placebo injection, samples were drawn. Assay: immunoSEQ multiplex PCR; the TCRdb copy retains only in-frame clones and omits some. The sample contains 300,000 to 400,000 clones, around nine tenths of which appear only once. Trimming stripped 6 bases from V and 1 base from J, with 12 bases between. Germline V gives CDR1 SNHLY, CDR2 FYNNEI. The CDR3 consists of 14 residues.

The genes are TRBV2 and TRBJ1-1; D may be TRBD1 (5 bases). This clonotype originated in a person aged 18-60 years who received the Ad26.COV2.S COVID-19 vaccine or a placebo. The sequenced sample was peripheral blood, obtained in a trial of Ad26.COV2.S vaccine versus placebo. The CDR3 protein is CASRGGEGNTEAFF. The CDR3 DNA follows: TGTGCCAGCAGGGGAGGGGAAGGGAACACTGAAGCTTTCTTT.